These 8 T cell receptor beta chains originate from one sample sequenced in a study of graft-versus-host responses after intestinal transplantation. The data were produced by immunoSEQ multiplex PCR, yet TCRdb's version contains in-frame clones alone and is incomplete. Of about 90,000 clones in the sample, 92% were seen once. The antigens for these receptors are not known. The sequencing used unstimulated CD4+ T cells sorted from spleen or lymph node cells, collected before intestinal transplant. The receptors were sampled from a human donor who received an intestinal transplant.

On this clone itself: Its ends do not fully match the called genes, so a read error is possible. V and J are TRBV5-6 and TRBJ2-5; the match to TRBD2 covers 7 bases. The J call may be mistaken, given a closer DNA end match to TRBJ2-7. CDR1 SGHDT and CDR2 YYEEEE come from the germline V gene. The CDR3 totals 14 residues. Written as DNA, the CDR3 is TGCGCCAGCAGTTATGGACTAGGGGAGGGCGAGCAGTACTTC. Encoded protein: CASSYGLGEGEQYF.

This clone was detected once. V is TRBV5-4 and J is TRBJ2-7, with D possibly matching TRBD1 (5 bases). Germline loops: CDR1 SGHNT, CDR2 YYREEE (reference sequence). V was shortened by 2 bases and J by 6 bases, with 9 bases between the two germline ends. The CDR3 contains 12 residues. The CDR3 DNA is TGTGCCAGCAGCTTTCAGGGTGGCGAGCAGTACTTC. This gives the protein CASSFQGGEQYF.

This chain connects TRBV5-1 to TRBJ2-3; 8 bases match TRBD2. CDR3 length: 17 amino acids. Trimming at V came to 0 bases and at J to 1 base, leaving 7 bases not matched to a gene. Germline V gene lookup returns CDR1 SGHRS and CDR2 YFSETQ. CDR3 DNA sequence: TGCGCCAGCAGCTTGGCGGTACGTAGCGGGGGCACAGATACGCAGTATTTT. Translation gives CASSLAVRSGGTDTQYF.

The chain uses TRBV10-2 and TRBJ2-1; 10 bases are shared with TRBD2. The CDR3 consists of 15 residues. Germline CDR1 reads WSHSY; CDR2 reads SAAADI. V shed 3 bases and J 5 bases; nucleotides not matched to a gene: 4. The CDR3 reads CASSETSGVNNEQFF. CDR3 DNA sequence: TGCGCCAGCAGTGAAACTAGCGGGGTGAACAATGAGCAGTTCTTC.

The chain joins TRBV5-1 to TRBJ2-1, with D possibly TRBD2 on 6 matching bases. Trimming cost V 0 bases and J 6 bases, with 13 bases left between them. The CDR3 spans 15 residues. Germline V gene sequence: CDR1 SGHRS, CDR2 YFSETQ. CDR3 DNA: TGCGCCAGCAGCTTGGTCCCTAGCGACGGCAATGAGCAGTTCTTC. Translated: CASSLVPSDGNEQFF.

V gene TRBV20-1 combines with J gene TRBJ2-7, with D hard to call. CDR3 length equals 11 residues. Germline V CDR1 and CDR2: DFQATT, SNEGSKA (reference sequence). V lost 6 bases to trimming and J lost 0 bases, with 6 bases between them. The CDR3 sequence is CSAVSSYEQYF. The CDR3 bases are TGCAGTGCCGTTAGCTCCTACGAGCAGTACTTC.

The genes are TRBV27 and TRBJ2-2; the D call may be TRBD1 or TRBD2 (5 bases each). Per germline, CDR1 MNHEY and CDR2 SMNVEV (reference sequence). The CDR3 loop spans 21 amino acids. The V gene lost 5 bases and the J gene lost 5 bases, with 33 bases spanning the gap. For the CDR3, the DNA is TGTGCCAGCAGTCTCATTCGCCCCCGGGACCCTCCGATGTTAGGTACCGGGGAGCTGTTTTTT. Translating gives CASSLIRPRDPPMLGTGELFF.

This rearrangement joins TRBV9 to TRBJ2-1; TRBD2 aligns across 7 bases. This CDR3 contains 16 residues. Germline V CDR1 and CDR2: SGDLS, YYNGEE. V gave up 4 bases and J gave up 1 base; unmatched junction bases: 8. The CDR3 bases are TGTGCCAGCAGCCCACGGGGGGACGGGTCCTACAATGAGCAGTTCTTC. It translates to CASSPRGDGSYNEQFF.